The T cell receptor (beta chain) described here comes from a study of cytomegalovirus exposure and HLA in healthy donors. PCR used 60 Vbeta primers and 13 Jbeta primers. TCRdb's copy holds only in-frame clones and misses some; the assay was immunoSEQ multiplex PCR. The repertoire includes 150,000 to 200,000 clones, roughly 76% of them detected once, and over 4.5% sits in the top ten. V dropped 0 bases and J dropped 0; count of bases not matched to a gene: 9. The germline gives CDR1 LNHNV, CDR2 YYDKDF (reference sequence). The length of the CDR3 is 19 residues. The TCR comes from a woman under 30 in good health and CMV-seropositive. Sequenced input: PBMCs. V usage is TRBV15 and J usage is TRBJ1-5; 9 positions agree with TRBD1. The CDR3 loop reads CATSRDPRDRVLSNQPQHF. CDR3 DNA: TGTGCCACCAGCAGAGACCCCAGGGACAGGGTTCTTAGCAATCAGCCCCAGCATTTT.